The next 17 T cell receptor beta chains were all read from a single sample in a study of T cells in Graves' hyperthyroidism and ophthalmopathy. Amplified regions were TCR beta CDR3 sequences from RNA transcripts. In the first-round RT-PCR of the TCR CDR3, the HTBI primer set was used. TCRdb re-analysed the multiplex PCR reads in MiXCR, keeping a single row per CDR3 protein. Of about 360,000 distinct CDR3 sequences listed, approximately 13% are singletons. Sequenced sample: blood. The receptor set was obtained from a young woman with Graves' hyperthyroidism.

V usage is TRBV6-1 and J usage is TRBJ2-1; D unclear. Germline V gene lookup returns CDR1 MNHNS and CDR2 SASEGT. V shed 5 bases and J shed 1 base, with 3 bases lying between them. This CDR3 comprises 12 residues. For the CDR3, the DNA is TGTGCCAGCAGTATATCCTACAATGAGCAGTTCTTC. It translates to CASSISYNEQFF.

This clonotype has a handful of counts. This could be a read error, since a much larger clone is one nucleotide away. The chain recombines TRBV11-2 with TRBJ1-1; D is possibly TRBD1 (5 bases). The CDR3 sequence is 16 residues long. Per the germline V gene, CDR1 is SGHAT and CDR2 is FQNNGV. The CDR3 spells CASSIRGGPMNTEASF. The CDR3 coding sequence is TGTGCCAGCAGCATTAGGGGCGGGCCTATGAACACTGAAGCTTCCTTT.

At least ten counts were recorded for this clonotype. For the CDR3, the DNA is TGTGCCAGCAGCTTAGGGCCCGGGACAGGGGGAGAGCAGTACTTC. As protein: CASSLGPGTGGEQYF. The rearrangement joins TRBV7-8 to TRBJ2-7; TRBD1 matches at 11 bases. This CDR3 is built from 15 residues. The trim removed 1 base at V and 7 bases at J, leaving 6 bases unmatched. The germline gives CDR1 SGHVS, CDR2 FQNEAQ.

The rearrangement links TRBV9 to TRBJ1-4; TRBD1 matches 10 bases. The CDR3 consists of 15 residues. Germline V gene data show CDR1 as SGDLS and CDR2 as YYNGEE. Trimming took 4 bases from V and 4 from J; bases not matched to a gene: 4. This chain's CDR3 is CASSSRDRGNEKLFF. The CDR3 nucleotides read TGTGCCAGCAGCTCCCGGGACAGGGGTAATGAAAAACTGTTTTTT.

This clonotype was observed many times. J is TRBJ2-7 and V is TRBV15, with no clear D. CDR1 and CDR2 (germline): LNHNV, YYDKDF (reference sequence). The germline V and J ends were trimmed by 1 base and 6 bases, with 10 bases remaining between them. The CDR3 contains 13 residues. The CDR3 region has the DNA TGTGCCACCAGCAGAGTTTTGAGGTCCGAGCAGTACTTC. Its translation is CATSRVLRSEQYF.

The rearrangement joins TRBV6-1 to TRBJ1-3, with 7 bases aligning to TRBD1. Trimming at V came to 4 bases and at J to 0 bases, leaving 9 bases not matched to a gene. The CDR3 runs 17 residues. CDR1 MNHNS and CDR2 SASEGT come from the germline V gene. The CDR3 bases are TGTGCCAGCAGTGGCCAGACAGGGACATACTCTGGAAACACCATATATTTT. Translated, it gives CASSGQTGTYSGNTIYF.

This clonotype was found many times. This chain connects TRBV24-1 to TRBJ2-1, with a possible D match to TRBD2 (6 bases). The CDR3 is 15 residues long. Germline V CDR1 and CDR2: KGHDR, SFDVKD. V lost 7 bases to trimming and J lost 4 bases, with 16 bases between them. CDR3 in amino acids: CATRPSAGSYNEQFF. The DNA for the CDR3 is TGTGCCACCAGGCCTAGCGCGGGAAGTTACAATGAGCAGTTCTTC.

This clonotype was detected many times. As DNA, the CDR3 is TGTGCCAGCAGCCTCGGACTAGCCCCCGGGGAGCTGTTTTTT. This encodes CASSLGLAPGELFF. V gene TRBV11-1 combines with J gene TRBJ2-2, with 8 positions matching TRBD2. Trimming took 5 bases from V and 6 from J; bases not matched to a gene: 5. CDR1 is SGHAT and CDR2 is FQDESV in the germline V gene (reference sequence). The CDR3 loop spans 14 amino acids.

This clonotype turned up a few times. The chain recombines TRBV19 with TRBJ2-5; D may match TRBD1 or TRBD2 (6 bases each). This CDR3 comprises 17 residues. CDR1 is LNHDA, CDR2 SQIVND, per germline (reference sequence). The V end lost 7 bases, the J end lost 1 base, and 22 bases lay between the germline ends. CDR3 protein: CASKRGAGPRGQETQYF. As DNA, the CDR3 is TGTGCCAGTAAGAGGGGGGCGGGGCCGCGCGGCCAAGAGACCCAGTACTTC.

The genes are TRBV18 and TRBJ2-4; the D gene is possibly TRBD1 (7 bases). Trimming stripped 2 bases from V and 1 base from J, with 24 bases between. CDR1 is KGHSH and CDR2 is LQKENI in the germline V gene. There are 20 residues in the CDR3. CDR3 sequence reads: CASSPSGGGGARVAKNIQYF. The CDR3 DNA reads TGTGCCAGCTCACCAAGTGGAGGAGGGGGCGCCAGGGTGGCCAAAAACATTCAGTACTTC.

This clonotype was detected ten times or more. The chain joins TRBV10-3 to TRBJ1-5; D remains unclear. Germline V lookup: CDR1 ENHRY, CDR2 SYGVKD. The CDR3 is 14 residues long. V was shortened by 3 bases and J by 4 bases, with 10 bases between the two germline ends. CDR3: CAISDGGPNQPQHF. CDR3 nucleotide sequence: TGTGCCATCAGTGACGGCGGGCCTAATCAGCCCCAGCATTTT.

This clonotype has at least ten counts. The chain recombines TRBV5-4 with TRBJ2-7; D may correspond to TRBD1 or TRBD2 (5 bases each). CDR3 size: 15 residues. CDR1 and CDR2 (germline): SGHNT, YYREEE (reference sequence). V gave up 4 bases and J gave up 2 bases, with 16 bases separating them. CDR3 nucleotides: TGTGCCAGCAGCGTTGGGACCTCCGCTCCCTACGAGCAGTACTTC. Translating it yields CASSVGTSAPYEQYF.

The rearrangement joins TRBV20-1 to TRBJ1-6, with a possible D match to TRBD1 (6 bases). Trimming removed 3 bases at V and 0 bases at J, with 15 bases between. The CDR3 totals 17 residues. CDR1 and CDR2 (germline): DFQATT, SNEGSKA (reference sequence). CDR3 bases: TGCAGTGCTAGGGTCCAGGGGAGTAGCTCCTATAATTCACCCCTCCACTTT. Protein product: CSARVQGSSSYNSPLHF.

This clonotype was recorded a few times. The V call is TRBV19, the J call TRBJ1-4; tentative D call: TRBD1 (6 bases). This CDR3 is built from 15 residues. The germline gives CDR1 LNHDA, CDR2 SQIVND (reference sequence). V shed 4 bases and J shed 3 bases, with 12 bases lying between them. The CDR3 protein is CASSSGQQANEKLFF. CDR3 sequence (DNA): TGTGCCAGTAGTAGTGGACAGCAAGCTAATGAAAAACTGTTTTTT.

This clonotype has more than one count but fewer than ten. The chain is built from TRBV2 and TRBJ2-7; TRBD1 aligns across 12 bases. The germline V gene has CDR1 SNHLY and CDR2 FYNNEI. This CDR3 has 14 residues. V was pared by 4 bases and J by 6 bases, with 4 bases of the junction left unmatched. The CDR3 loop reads CASSGRDRGLEQYF. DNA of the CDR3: TGTGCCAGCAGTGGCCGGGACAGGGGGCTCGAGCAGTACTTC.

Here the CDR3 DNA reads TGTGCCAGCAGCGTAGATCCCAGGGTAGATGGCTACACCTTC. This encodes CASSVDPRVDGYTF. The J gene is TRBJ1-2, the V gene TRBV9, with a weak D call TRBD1 (5 bases). This CDR3 has 14 amino acids. V was clipped by 0 bases and J by 6 bases, with 12 bases between them. CDR1 is SGDLS, CDR2 YYNGEE, per germline.

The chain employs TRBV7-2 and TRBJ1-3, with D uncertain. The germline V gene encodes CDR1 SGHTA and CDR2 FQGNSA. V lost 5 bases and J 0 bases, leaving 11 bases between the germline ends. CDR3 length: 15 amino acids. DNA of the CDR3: TGTGCCAGCAGCCAATATCTCCTCTCTGGAAACACCATATATTTT. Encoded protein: CASSQYLLSGNTIYF.